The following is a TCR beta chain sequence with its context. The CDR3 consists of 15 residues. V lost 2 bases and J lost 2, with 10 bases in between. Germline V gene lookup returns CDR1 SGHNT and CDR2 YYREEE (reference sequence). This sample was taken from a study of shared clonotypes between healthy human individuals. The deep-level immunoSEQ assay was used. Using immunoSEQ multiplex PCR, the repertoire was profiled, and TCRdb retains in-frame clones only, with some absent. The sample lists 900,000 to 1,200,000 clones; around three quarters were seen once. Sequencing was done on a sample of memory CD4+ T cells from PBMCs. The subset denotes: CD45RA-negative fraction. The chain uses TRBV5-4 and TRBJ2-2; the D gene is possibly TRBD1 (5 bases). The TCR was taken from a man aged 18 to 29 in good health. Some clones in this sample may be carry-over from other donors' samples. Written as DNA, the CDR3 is TGTGCCAGCAGCTTAAGACAGATTAACACCGGGGAGCTGTTTTTT. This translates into CASSLRQINTGELFF.